These 31 T cell receptor beta chains share one sample of origin, sequenced in a study of T cell clones after liver transplantation. Data came from immunoSEQ multiplex PCR; TCRdb stores just in-frame clones and leaves some out. In the table there are about 51,000 clones, about 90% of which are singletons. This specimen consisted of CD8+ T cells from blood, obtained 12 months after liver transplant. These receptors all come from a human patient who received a liver transplant. Part of the T cell pool may stem from the graft donor.

The V call is TRBV6-5, the J call TRBJ2-5, with unresolved D. The V end lost 5 bases, the J end lost 2 bases, and 12 bases lay between the germline ends. Germline loops: CDR1 MNHEY, CDR2 SVGAGI. The CDR3 extends over 14 amino acids. The DNA for the CDR3 is TGTGCCAGCAGTCATGCCTATCCTCAAGAGACCCAGTACTTC. Translating gives CASSHAYPQETQYF.

The gene calls are TRBV30 and TRBJ1-4, with D uncertain. The CDR3 runs to 14 residues. V lost 0 bases and J 10 bases, leaving 15 bases between the germline ends. Germline CDR1 is GTSNPN and CDR2 is SVGIG (reference sequence). The CDR3 reads CAWSVRSGWGKLFF. CDR3 sequence (DNA): TGTGCCTGGAGTGTACGATCTGGCTGGGGAAAACTGTTTTTT.

This rearrangement joins TRBV27 to TRBJ2-7; 13 bases align to TRBD2. CDR1 is MNHEY, CDR2 SMNVEV, per germline (reference sequence). Losses at the gene ends were 3 bases for V and 3 bases for J; bases not matched to a gene: 2. The CDR3 sequence is 15 residues long. CDR3 residues: CASSFGLAGVYEQYF. DNA for the CDR3: TGTGCCAGCAGTTTTGGACTAGCGGGAGTCTACGAGCAGTACTTC.

The rearrangement joins TRBV7-9 to TRBJ1-2, with D perhaps matching TRBD1 (5 bases). The CDR3 runs 15 residues. With 2 bases removed from V and 3 bases from J, the gap between germline ends came to 13 bases. The germline CDR1 and CDR2 sequences are SEHNR and FQNEAQ (reference sequence). Here the CDR3 DNA reads TGTGCCAGCAGCTTAACCGGGACGGCCGACTATGGCTACACCTTC. This gives the protein CASSLTGTADYGYTF.

V is TRBV28 and J is TRBJ2-1; D gene unclear. CDR1 is MDHEN, CDR2 SYDVKM, per germline. V was clipped by 3 bases and J by 3 bases, with 12 bases between them. There are 15 residues in the CDR3. CDR3 DNA sequence: TGTGCCAGCAGTTTTCCGAACGGATTCTACAATGAGCAGTTCTTC. This codes for CASSFPNGFYNEQFF.

This chain joins TRBV4-1 and TRBJ2-1, with 7 bases aligning to TRBD2. Losses at the gene ends were 4 bases for V and 1 base for J; bases not matched to a gene: 4. Per germline, CDR1 MGHRA and CDR2 YSYEKL. The length of the CDR3 is 15 residues. CDR3: CASSLPAGSYNEQFF. CDR3 nucleotides: TGCGCCAGCAGCCTCCCAGCGGGGTCCTACAATGAGCAGTTCTTC.

This clone was observed a few times. The V and J genes are TRBV19 and TRBJ2-2; D not resolved. CDR1 LNHDA and CDR2 SQIVND come from the germline V gene (reference sequence). The CDR3 is 12 amino acids. V dropped 8 bases and J dropped 3 bases, with 7 bases sitting between them. CDR3 nucleotides: TGTGCCAGTCTCCCTTACACCGGGGAGCTGTTTTTT. Its translation is CASLPYTGELFF.

The CDR3: CASSTRPGLAGFEQFF. DNA for the CDR3: TGTGCCAGTAGTACCAGACCGGGACTAGCGGGTTTTGAGCAGTTCTTC. This chain connects TRBV19 to TRBJ2-1, with 12 bases lining up with TRBD2. The CDR3 is made up of 16 amino acids. The germline V gene encodes CDR1 LNHDA and CDR2 SQIVND (reference sequence). V lost 4 bases and J lost 9; bases outside the gene matches: 10. Drawing the rest from reference TRBV19 and TRBJ2-1, the complete variable domain is DGGITQSPKYLFRKEGQNVTLSCEQNLNHDAMYWYRQDPGQGLRLIYYSQIVNDFQKGDIAEGYSVSREKKESFPLTVTSAQKNPTAFYLCASSTRPGLAGFEQFFGPGTRLTVL.

This chain uses TRBV27 with TRBJ1-2; no clear D gene. V gave up 8 bases and J gave up 4 bases, with 8 bases separating them. This CDR3 is 11 amino acids long. Germline CDR1 and CDR2: MNHEY and SMNVEV (reference sequence). CDR3 in DNA: TGTGCCAGCTCCGGTCTCTATGGCTACACCTTC. Protein: CASSGLYGYTF.

The chain has TRBV7-9 and TRBJ2-1; no clear D. From germline, CDR1 is SEHNR and CDR2 FQNEAQ (reference sequence). The CDR3 contains 12 residues. Trimming left V 5 bases short and J 10 bases short, with 12 bases between. The CDR3 spells CASSPPAREQFF. The DNA of the CDR3 is TGTGCCAGCAGCCCCCCGGCCCGAGAGCAGTTCTTC.

The rearrangement joins TRBV5-1 to TRBJ1-2, with a possible D match to TRBD1 (5 bases). Germline values: CDR1 SGHRS, CDR2 YFSETQ. V was cut by 0 bases and J by 4 bases, with 10 bases left in between. CDR3 length: 14 amino acids. CDR3 in DNA: TGCGCCAGCAGCTTGGGGACACAGACCTATGGCTACACCTTC. This gives the protein CASSLGTQTYGYTF.

The CDR3 loop is CASSFTETNYGYTF. The CDR3 DNA reads as TGTGCCAGCAGTTTTACAGAGACTAACTATGGCTACACCTTC. The V and J genes are TRBV28 and TRBJ1-2; D gene uncertain. The V end lost 3 bases, the J end lost 0 bases, and 8 bases lay between the germline ends. The CDR3 is 14 residues long. Germline V lookup: CDR1 MDHEN, CDR2 SYDVKM.

This clone was seen only once. DNA for the CDR3: TGTGCCAGCAGTTTAGGGCAGGGGATATTCTACGAGCAGTACTTC. This translates into CASSLGQGIFYEQYF. This chain uses TRBV27 with TRBJ2-7; weak D call: TRBD1 (6 bases). The V end was cut by 2 bases, the J end by 3 bases, with 14 bases between. The CDR3 contains 15 residues. Germline CDR1 is MNHEY and CDR2 is SMNVEV (reference sequence).

This chain connects TRBV5-1 to TRBJ2-5; maybe TRBD1 (5 bases). Germline loops: CDR1 SGHRS, CDR2 YFSETQ. The CDR3 length is 16 residues. Deletions cut 4 bases from V and 2 bases from J, with 18 bases between. Written as DNA, the CDR3 is TGCGCCAGCAGCCCCTCGTGGGGCGTAGGACAAGAGACCCAGTACTTC. Translated: CASSPSWGVGQETQYF.

The chain joins TRBV21-1 to TRBJ2-7; the table's D call TRBD2 went unverified against the DNA. TRBV21-1 is tagged as a pseudogene. This CDR3 has 16 residues. The CDR3: CASSKRGLAGENEQYF. CDR3 coding DNA: TGTGCCAGCAGCAAACGGGGACTAGCGGGAGAAAACGAGCAGTACTTC.

The rearrangement uses TRBV19 and TRBJ2-3; TRBD2 agrees at 12 bases. J gave up 1 base and V 3 bases, and 2 bases lay outside the gene matches. From germline, CDR1 is LNHDA and CDR2 SQIVND (reference sequence). The CDR3 is 16 residues long. CDR3 residues: CASSIGLAGRTDTQYF. CDR3 bases: TGTGCCAGTAGTATTGGACTAGCGGGACGCACAGATACGCAGTATTTT. Full variable domain (remainder filled in from reference TRBV19 and TRBJ2-3): DGGITQSPKYLFRKEGQNVTLSCEQNLNHDAMYWYRQDPGQGLRLIYYSQIVNDFQKGDIAEGYSVSREKKESFPLTVTSAQKNPTAFYLCASSIGLAGRTDTQYFGPGTRLTVL.

The rearrangement links TRBV7-6 to TRBJ2-7; 9 bases line up with TRBD2. Germline V lookup: CDR1 SGHVS, CDR2 FNYEAQ. The CDR3 has 13 residues. V shed 1 base, J shed 5 bases, and the junction held 0 bases outside the gene matches. The CDR3 sequence is CASSLGGRDEQYF. The CDR3 nucleotides read TGTGCCAGCAGCTTAGGCGGGAGGGACGAGCAGTACTTC.

The V call is TRBV7-9, the J call TRBJ1-2; TRBD1 matches at 7 bases. Germline-derived CDR1 and CDR2 are SEHNR and FQNEAQ (reference sequence). V trimming: 5 bases; J trimming: 7 bases; junction bases outside the gene matches: 7. The CDR3 loop spans 13 amino acids. The CDR3 DNA reads TGTGCCAGCAGCCCAAAGACAGGGCCTGGCTACACCTTC. Its protein product is CASSPKTGPGYTF.

V usage is TRBV14 and J usage is TRBJ2-7, with a possible D match to TRBD1 (6 bases). V lost 1 base to trimming and J lost 0 bases, with 13 bases between them. Germline V gives CDR1 SGHDN, CDR2 FVKESK. The CDR3 extends over 16 amino acids. CDR3 DNA sequence: TGTGCCAGCAGCCAAGCGAGGGGGTTACTCTCCTACGAGCAGTACTTC. It specifies CASSQARGLLSYEQYF.

The chain links TRBV4-1 to TRBJ1-4; D remains unclear. The V and J ends lost 1 base and 12 bases respectively, with 9 bases between them. The CDR3 loop spans 12 amino acids. Per germline, CDR1 MGHRA and CDR2 YSYEKL. For the CDR3, the DNA is TGCGCCAGCAGCCAAGGAGGAGGAGAACTGTTTTTT. It codes for CASSQGGGELFF.

The rearrangement joins TRBV11-2 to TRBJ2-3; D might be TRBD1 (6 bases). The germline V gene has CDR1 SGHAT and CDR2 FQNNGV. This CDR3 comprises 17 residues. Trimming removed 8 bases at V and 5 bases at J, with 26 bases between. The chain's CDR3 is CASSRGGRLAGKDTQYF. As DNA, the CDR3 is TGTGCCAGCTCAAGAGGGGGTAGGTTGGCAGGAAAAGATACGCAGTATTTT. Combining the CDR3 with reference TRBV11-2 and TRBJ2-3 gives the whole variable domain EAGVAQSPRYKIIEKRQSVAFWCNPISGHATLYWYQQILGQGPKLLIQFQNNGVVDDSQLPKDRFSAERLKGVDSTLKIQPAKLEDSAVYLCASSRGGRLAGKDTQYFGPGTRLTVL.

The CDR3 bases are TGTGCCAGTAGTATCGGGGGGCTAATAAATGAGCAGTTCTTC. Protein product: CASSIGGLINEQFF. The rearrangement uses TRBV19 and TRBJ2-1; D is perhaps TRBD2 (7 bases). The CDR3 length is 14 residues. Germline values: CDR1 LNHDA, CDR2 SQIVND (reference sequence). Trimming pared 3 bases from V and 7 bases from J, leaving 13 bases between. The full variable domain, its missing parts supplied by reference TRBV19 and TRBJ2-1, is DGGITQSPKYLFRKEGQNVTLSCEQNLNHDAMYWYRQDPGQGLRLIYYSQIVNDFQKGDIAEGYSVSREKKESFPLTVTSAQKNPTAFYLCASSIGGLINEQFFGPGTRLTVL.

This chain uses TRBV4-3 with TRBJ2-3; D might be TRBD1 or TRBD2, each matching 6 bases. Germline CDR1 is LGHNA and CDR2 is YSLEER. V gave up 0 bases and J gave up 4 bases, with 11 bases separating them. CDR3 length: 15 residues. CDR3 amino acids: CASSQDRGEPDTQYF. CDR3 bases: TGCGCCAGCAGCCAAGATAGGGGGGAGCCAGATACGCAGTATTTT.

The V gene is TRBV28, the J gene TRBJ2-7; 9 bases are a match to TRBD2. This CDR3 region has 14 residues. The germline gives CDR1 MDHEN, CDR2 SYDVKM. V gave up 7 bases and J gave up 5 bases; unmatched junction bases: 9. The CDR3 protein is CASTDGLALDEQYF. The DNA of the CDR3 is TGTGCCAGCACCGACGGACTAGCGCTCGACGAGCAGTACTTC.

The chain links TRBV7-9 to TRBJ1-1, with D unresolved. Germline CDR1 is SEHNR and CDR2 is FQNEAQ (reference sequence). V dropped 5 bases and J dropped 4 bases, with 8 bases sitting between them. CDR3 length: 12 residues. CDR3 coding DNA: TGTGCCAGCAGCCCGGTCCGCACTGAAGCTTTCTTT. Translation gives CASSPVRTEAFF.

The V gene is TRBV5-4, the J gene TRBJ2-1; possible D gene TRBD1, 6 bases. CDR1 is SGHNT, CDR2 YYREEE, per germline (reference sequence). The CDR3 extends over 15 amino acids. Trimming stripped 4 bases from V and 0 bases from J, with 11 bases between. The CDR3 spells CASSTGQSSYNEQFF. CDR3 DNA sequence: TGTGCCAGCAGCACCGGACAGAGCTCCTACAATGAGCAGTTCTTC.

The V call is TRBV28, the J call TRBJ2-7, with D perhaps matching TRBD1 (6 bases). Trimming cost V 6 bases and J 3 bases, with 21 bases left between them. Germline CDR1 MDHEN, CDR2 SYDVKM. The CDR3 runs 16 residues. For the CDR3, the DNA is TGTGCCAGCAGCCTAACTGGACAGCTTTCCTACTACGAGCAGTACTTC. Translation gives CASSLTGQLSYYEQYF.

The gene calls are TRBV19 and TRBJ2-1, with a weak D call TRBD1 (5 bases). The CDR3 consists of 15 residues. Between the trimmed V and J ends, which lost 5 bases and 9 bases, there was a span of 20 bases. CDR1 is LNHDA, CDR2 SQIVND, per germline (reference sequence). The DNA of the CDR3 is TGTGCCAGTAGTGTCTCAAGCGTAGGCCAGGGTGAGCAGTTCTTC. Its translation: CASSVSSVGQGEQFF.

J is TRBJ1-1 and V is TRBV5-4; D gene unclear. CDR3 length: 16 amino acids. Trimming shortened V by 0 bases and J by 0 bases, and 12 bases separated the two germline ends. CDR1 and CDR2 (germline): SGHNT, YYREEE (reference sequence). The CDR3 is CASSLGEGRMNTEAFF. The DNA for the CDR3 is TGTGCCAGCAGCTTGGGGGAAGGCAGGATGAACACTGAAGCTTTCTTT.

V and J are TRBV27 and TRBJ2-5; 12 bases are a match to TRBD2. This CDR3 spans 17 amino acids. The trim removed 3 bases at V and 4 bases at J, leaving 9 bases unmatched. The germline CDR1 and CDR2 sequences are MNHEY and SMNVEV (reference sequence). The CDR3 sequence is CASSLRTSGKDRETQYF. As DNA, the CDR3 is TGTGCCAGCAGTTTGCGGACTAGCGGGAAAGATCGAGAGACCCAGTACTTC.

The chain links TRBV6-6 to TRBJ2-7, with D possibly called TRBD1 or TRBD2 (6 bases each). V was shortened by 10 bases and J by 8 bases, with 27 bases between the two germline ends. The CDR3 loop spans 15 amino acids. CDR1 is MNHNY, CDR2 SVGAGI, per germline (reference sequence). CDR3 in DNA: TGTGCCATTTCCCCCAGTGGGGGGCGAGGCGGGCAGCAGTACTTC. Residues: CAISPSGGRGGQQYF.